The T cell receptor beta chain described here comes from a study of blood T cell repertoires in COVID-19. Trimming shortened V by 6 bases and J by 3 bases, and 9 bases separated the two germline ends. The CDR3 consists of 12 residues. The method was immunoSEQ multiplex PCR; TCRdb's version includes in-frame clones alone and lacks a portion of them. The data show roughly 250,000 clones, 70% to 85% seen once. This TCR came from a human donor with COVID-19, enrolled during active disease. The donor label of this sample is uncertain. This chain links TRBV12-3 or TRBV12-4 with TRBJ2-7, with D maybe TRBD1 (6 bases). Specimen: peripheral blood. CDR3 DNA: TGTGCCAGCAGACTACAGGGCTACGAGCAGTACTTC. Translated: CASRLQGYEQYF.